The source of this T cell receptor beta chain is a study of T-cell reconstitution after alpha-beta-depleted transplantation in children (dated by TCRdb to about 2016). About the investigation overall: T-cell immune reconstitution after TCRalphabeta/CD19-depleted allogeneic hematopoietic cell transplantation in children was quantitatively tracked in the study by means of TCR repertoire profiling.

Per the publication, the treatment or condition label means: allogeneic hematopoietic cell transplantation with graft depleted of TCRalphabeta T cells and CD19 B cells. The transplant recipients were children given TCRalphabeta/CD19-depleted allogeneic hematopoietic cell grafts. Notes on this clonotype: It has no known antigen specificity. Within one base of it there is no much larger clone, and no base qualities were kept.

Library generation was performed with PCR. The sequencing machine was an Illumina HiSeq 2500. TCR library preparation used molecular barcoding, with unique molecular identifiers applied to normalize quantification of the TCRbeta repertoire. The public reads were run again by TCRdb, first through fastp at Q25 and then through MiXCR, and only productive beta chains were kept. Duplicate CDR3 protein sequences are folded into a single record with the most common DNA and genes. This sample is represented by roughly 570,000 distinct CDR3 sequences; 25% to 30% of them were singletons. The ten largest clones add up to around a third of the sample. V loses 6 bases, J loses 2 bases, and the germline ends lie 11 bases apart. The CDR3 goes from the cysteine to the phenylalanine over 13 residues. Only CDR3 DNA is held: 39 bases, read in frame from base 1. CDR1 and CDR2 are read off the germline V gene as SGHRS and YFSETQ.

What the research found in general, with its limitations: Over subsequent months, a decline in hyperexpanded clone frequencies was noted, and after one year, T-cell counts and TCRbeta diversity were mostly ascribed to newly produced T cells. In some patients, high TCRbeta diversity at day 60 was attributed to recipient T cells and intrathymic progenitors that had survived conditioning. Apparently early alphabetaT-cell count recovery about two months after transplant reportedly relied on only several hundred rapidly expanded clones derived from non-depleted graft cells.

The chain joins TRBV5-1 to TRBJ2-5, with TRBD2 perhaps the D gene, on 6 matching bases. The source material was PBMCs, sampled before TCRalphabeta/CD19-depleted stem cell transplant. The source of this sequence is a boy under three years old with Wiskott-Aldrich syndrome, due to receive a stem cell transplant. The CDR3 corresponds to CASTFRGQETQYF. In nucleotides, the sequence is TGCGCCAGCACCTTCCGGGGGCAAGAGACCCAGTACTTC.